Presented here are 18 T cell receptor beta chains from one specimen sequenced in a study of Ad26.COV2.S vaccination and SARS-CoV-2 variants. Generated by immunoSEQ multiplex PCR, the TCRdb table keeps only in-frame clones and is missing some. Here the sample spans more than 300,000 clones, more than 85% being singletons. The treatment: 15 to 20 received Ad26.COV2.S at low or high dose, single or two shots; several received placebo; per-sample allocation not given. Samples analyzed were those drawn on day 63 after the first vaccine or placebo injection. Specimen: peripheral blood, collected in a trial of Ad26.COV2.S vaccine versus placebo. The receptor source for this set is a person aged 18-60 years who received the Ad26.COV2.S COVID-19 vaccine or a placebo.

The chain carries TRBV7-9 and TRBJ2-1; possibly TRBD2 for D (7 bases). The length of the CDR3 is 14 residues. The V gene lost 5 bases and the J gene lost 9 bases, with 17 bases spanning the gap. CDR1 and CDR2 from the germline V gene are SEHNR and FQNEAQ (reference sequence). DNA of the CDR3: TGTGCCAGCAGCAGACCTGGGGGGGCTACTGAGCAGTTCTTC. Protein sequence: CASSRPGGATEQFF.

In regard to this clone: This CDR3 is also generated by other DNA sequences in the sample. The chain joins TRBV5-1 to TRBJ2-3, with 8 bases fitting TRBD1. The CDR3 consists of 15 residues. The V segment lost 2 bases and the J segment 0 bases; nucleotides outside the gene matches: 2. In germline, CDR1 is SGHRS, CDR2 YFSETQ. DNA of the CDR3: TGCGCCAGCAGCTTAGGACAGGGAAGCACAGATACGCAGTATTTT. As protein: CASSLGQGSTDTQYF.

This clone was recorded only once. The chain has TRBV5-6 and TRBJ2-2; no reliable D call. Germline lookup yields CDR1 SGHDT and CDR2 YYEEEE. The CDR3 consists of 16 residues. The V gene lost 4 bases and the J gene lost 5 bases, with 18 bases spanning the gap. CDR3 region: CASSPGVAGGTGELFF. CDR3 nucleotides: TGTGCCAGCAGCCCAGGTGTGGCCGGCGGTACCGGGGAGCTGTTTTTT.

The chain uses TRBV5-1 and TRBJ2-2; 11 bases match TRBD2. The CDR3 covers 16 residues. CDR1 and CDR2 from the germline V gene are SGHRS and YFSETQ. V dropped 3 bases and J dropped 7; count of bases not matched to a gene: 8. The CDR3 bases are TGCGCCAGCAGCTCCCTTAGCGGGGGGGCGATCGGGGAGCTGTTTTTT. The encoded protein is CASSSLSGGAIGELFF.

This chain links TRBV3-1 (or the pseudogene TRBV3-2) with TRBJ2-5, with TRBD2 matching over 7 bases. CDR3 length equals 15 residues. Germline V lookup: CDR1 LGHDT, CDR2 YNNKEL (reference sequence). V was clipped by 1 base and J by 5 bases; unmatched bases: 7. The CDR3 loop reads CASSQGLVGGETQYF. CDR3 DNA: TGTGCCAGCAGCCAAGGGTTGGTCGGGGGGGAGACCCAGTACTTC.

The chain carries TRBV6-1 and TRBJ2-7; TRBD2 aligns across 10 bases. Trimming at V came to 0 bases and at J to 2 bases, leaving 13 bases not matched to a gene. The CDR3 runs to 19 residues. Per the germline V gene, CDR1 is MNHNS and CDR2 is SASEGT. This chain's CDR3 is CASSEALKSGGGRPYEQYF. The CDR3 DNA reads as TGTGCCAGCAGTGAAGCGCTTAAGAGCGGGGGGGGAAGACCCTACGAGCAGTACTTC.

The rearrangement joins TRBV11-3 to TRBJ2-7; D perhaps matches TRBD1 (8 bases). V was cut by 5 bases and J by 4 bases, with 18 bases left in between. Germline loops: CDR1 SGHNT, CDR2 YENEEA. This CDR3 comprises 15 residues. The CDR3 region is CASSNVTGGVYEQYF. The CDR3 bases are TGTGCCAGCAGCAACGTCACAGGGGGGGTATACGAGCAGTACTTC.

In this sample, this clone turned up a few times. J is TRBJ2-7 and V is TRBV4-2; 8 nucleotides line up with TRBD1. V shed 2 bases, J shed 0 bases, and the junction held 6 bases outside the gene matches. CDR3 length: 16 amino acids. Germline CDR1 LGHNA, CDR2 YNFKEQ. The CDR3 loop reads CASSQWRTGSSYEQYF. CDR3 DNA sequence: TGTGCCAGCAGCCAATGGAGGACAGGGAGCTCCTACGAGCAGTACTTC.

The J gene is TRBJ1-4, the V gene TRBV6-5; a possible D gene is TRBD1 (5 bases). The V gene lost 6 bases and the J gene lost 12 bases, with 11 bases spanning the gap. This CDR3 region has 11 residues. Per germline, CDR1 MNHEY and CDR2 SVGAGI. The CDR3 sequence: CASRGEQELFF. CDR3 sequence (DNA): TGTGCCAGCAGGGGGGAACAGGAACTGTTTTTT.

This rearrangement joins TRBV2 to TRBJ1-1, with 7 bases aligning to TRBD1. V shed 6 bases, J shed 1 base, and the junction held 11 bases outside the gene matches. Germline V gives CDR1 SNHLY, CDR2 FYNNEI. This CDR3 is 16 amino acids long. The CDR3 is CASRSIDREGNTEAFF. In DNA, the CDR3 is TGTGCCAGCAGGTCAATCGACAGGGAGGGGAACACTGAAGCTTTCTTT. The full variable domain, its missing parts supplied by reference TRBV2 and TRBJ1-1, is EPEVTQTPSHQVTQMGQEVILRCVPISNHLYFYWYRQILGQKVEFLVSFYNNEISEKSEIFDDQFSVERPDGSNFTLKIRSTKLEDSAMYFCASRSIDREGNTEAFFGQGTRLTVV.

The rearrangement uses TRBV12-3 or TRBV12-4 and TRBJ1-2; D may be TRBD1 (5 bases). V lost 5 bases to trimming and J lost 3 bases, with 10 bases between them. This CDR3 region has 13 residues. The CDR3 DNA is TGTGCCAGCAGTGGGACCGGGCACTATGGCTACACCTTC. Encoded protein: CASSGTGHYGYTF.

V and J are TRBV19 and TRBJ2-2, with 10 bases matching TRBD2. V was clipped by 2 bases and J by 5 bases; unmatched bases: 5. The CDR3 runs 16 residues. The V gene's germline CDR1 is LNHDA and CDR2 SQIVND (reference sequence). CDR3 sequence: CASSIPSGSDTGELFF. CDR3 DNA sequence: TGTGCCAGTAGTATACCTAGCGGGAGCGATACCGGGGAGCTGTTTTTT.

The chain couples TRBV27 to TRBJ1-1, with a possible D match to TRBD1 (6 bases). V was pared by 5 bases and J by 4 bases, with 17 bases between. CDR1 and CDR2 from the germline V gene are MNHEY and SMNVEV (reference sequence). The CDR3 has 15 residues. CDR3 in DNA: TGTGCCAGCAGTCTAGGCAGGGGAGGAGGCACTGAAGCTTTCTTT. Translating it yields CASSLGRGGGTEAFF.

V gene TRBV6-2 or TRBV6-3 combines with J gene TRBJ1-4, with 7 bases fitting TRBD1. The CDR3 is 19 residues long. The germline V gene encodes CDR1 MNHEY and CDR2 SVGEGT. The V segment lost 5 bases and the J segment 0 bases; nucleotides outside the gene matches: 15. CDR3 coding DNA: TGTGCCAGCAGTCCGAATTTCAGGGGGACCCGTGCAACTAATGAAAAACTGTTTTTT. It specifies CASSPNFRGTRATNEKLFF.

This chain links TRBV9 with TRBJ1-1; a weak D match, TRBD1 (6 bases). Between the trimmed V and J ends, which lost 0 bases and 1 base, there was a span of 10 bases. Germline V gene sequence: CDR1 SGDLS, CDR2 YYNGEE. The CDR3 sequence is 15 residues long. The CDR3 sequence is CASSVATGWNTEAFF. The CDR3 DNA sequence: TGTGCCAGCAGCGTAGCCACAGGGTGGAACACTGAAGCTTTCTTT. Variable domain in full (rest from reference TRBV9 and TRBJ1-1): DSGVTQTPKHLITATGQRVTLRCSPRSGDLSVYWYQQSLDQGLQFLIQYYNGEERAKGNILERFSAQQFPDLHSELNLSSLELGDSALYFCASSVATGWNTEAFFGQGTRLTVV.

Details on this clone: Other DNA sequences in this specimen translate into the identical CDR3. The rearrangement links TRBV30 to TRBJ1-4; TRBD1 aligns across 7 bases. The germline V gene encodes CDR1 GTSNPN and CDR2 SVGIG (reference sequence). J lost 5 bases, V lost 0 bases, and 3 bases had no gene match. The CDR3 loop spans 14 amino acids. The CDR3 reads CAWSVKGANEKLFF. The CDR3, as DNA: TGTGCCTGGAGTGTAAAGGGGGCCAATGAAAAACTGTTTTTT.

J is TRBJ1-1 and V is TRBV7-9; D may be TRBD1 (5 bases). The CDR3 has 14 amino acids. The V gene's germline CDR1 is SEHNR and CDR2 FQNEAQ (reference sequence). Trimming stripped 2 bases from V and 3 bases from J, with 10 bases between. CDR3 sequence reads: CASSLNQGDTEAFF. The CDR3, as DNA: TGTGCCAGCAGCTTAAACCAGGGTGACACTGAAGCTTTCTTT.

CDR3: CASSLWGLKNSPLHF. The CDR3 coding sequence is TGTGCCAGCAGTTTGTGGGGGTTGAAGAATTCACCCCTCCACTTT. This sequence joins TRBV27 and TRBJ1-6; D may be TRBD1 (5 bases). Germline loops: CDR1 MNHEY, CDR2 SMNVEV (reference sequence). The CDR3 runs to 15 residues. V was clipped by 3 bases and J by 7 bases, with 13 bases between them.